The rows below give T cell receptor beta chains drawn from one sample of a study of PD-1 blockade in classical Hodgkin lymphoma. This table comes from immunoSEQ multiplex PCR, and its TCRdb copy is limited to in-frame clones, with some not included. Found here are about 97,000 clones, approximately 88% of them singletons; the top ten hold 9% to 15%. Sequencing used peripheral blood mononuclear cells (PBMCs), obtained at baseline. The origin of the receptors is a human donor with classical Hodgkin lymphoma. The CDR3 runs from the conserved cysteine through the conserved F or W. The D gene is left open where the match is weak. For some rows the clone size is stated as once, few or many, or as a class when expanded; others skip it.

clone size | D gene | J gene | V gene | CDR3 protein | CDR3 DNA
. | . | TRBJ2-5 | TRBV6-4 | CASSKEVGETQYF | TGTGCCAGCAGTAAGGAGGTAGGAGAGACCCAGTACTTC
. | TRBD1 | TRBJ1-2 | TRBV14 | CASSQDPGQGFGYTF | TGTGCCAGCAGCCAAGATCCAGGACAGGGTTTTGGCTACACCTTC
. | TRBD2 | TRBJ2-1 | TRBV9 | CASSVVGTSASDEQFF | TGTGCCAGCAGCGTAGTCGGGACTAGCGCCTCGGATGAGCAGTTCTTC
. | . | TRBJ2-7 | TRBV7-8 | CASSLALGASKGNEQYF | TGTGCCAGCAGCTTAGCCTTGGGGGCCTCCAAGGGCAACGAGCAGTACTTC
few | TRBD1 | TRBJ1-2 | TRBV19 | CASSRRPGQGGYGYTF | TGTGCCAGTAGTAGAAGACCGGGACAGGGGGGCTATGGCTACACCTTC
. | . | TRBJ2-1 | TRBV11-3 | CASSTPPGLEQFF | TGTGCCAGCAGCACCCCGCCGGGGCTTGAGCAGTTCTTC
. | TRBD1 | TRBJ2-3 | TRBV19 | CASSKGQGNTDTQYF | TGTGCCAGTAGTAAGGGACAGGGGAACACAGATACGCAGTATTTT
few | . | TRBJ1-1 | TRBV10-3 | CAISESPGQITEAFF | TGTGCCATCAGTGAGTCCCCTGGACAGATCACTGAAGCTTTCTTT
few | TRBD1 | TRBJ1-1 | TRBV28 | CASRLPGTGGKAFF | TGTGCCAGCAGACTACCCGGGACAGGGGGCAAAGCTTTCTTT
few | . | TRBJ1-1 | TRBV4-2 | CASSQVGDINTEAFF | TGTGCCAGCAGCCAAGTAGGGGACATAAACACTGAAGCTTTCTTT
. | TRBD2 | TRBJ2-1 | TRBV7-9 | CASSLGLAGTSTYNEQFF | TGTGCCAGCAGCTTAGGTCTAGCGGGGACCTCCACCTACAATGAGCAGTTCTTC
. | TRBD2 | TRBJ2-2 | TRBV7-7 | CASSSGLAGVTGELFF | TGTGCCAGCAGCTCGGGACTAGCGGGAGTTACCGGGGAGCTGTTTTTT
. | TRBD2 | TRBJ2-7 | TRBV6-1 | CAIRTSGLYEQYF | TGTGCCATCCGGACTAGCGGCCTCTACGAGCAGTACTTC
. | . | TRBJ1-5 | TRBV28 | CASSSRGKQPQHF | TGTGCCAGCAGTTCCAGGGGCAAACAGCCCCAGCATTTT
once | . | TRBJ2-7 | TRBV5-6 | CASSLTGTYEQYF | TGTGCCAGCAGCTTAACAGGAACCTACGAGCAGTACTTC
. | TRBD1 | TRBJ2-5 | TRBV11-1 | CASSYTGVRETQYF | TGTGCCAGCAGCTACACAGGGGTTCGGGAGACCCAGTACTTC
. | . | TRBJ1-2 | TRBV7-9 | CASSPIGHYGYTF | TGTGCCAGCAGTCCAATTGGACACTATGGCTACACCTTC
. | TRBD1 | TRBJ1-1 | TRBV11-2 | CASSSDRGGEAFF | TGTGCCAGCAGCTCCGACAGGGGAGGCGAAGCTTTCTTT
. | TRBD1 | TRBJ2-4 | TRBV2 | CASSASSEGAIQYF | TGTGCCAGCAGCGCTAGTTCTGAGGGGGCCATTCAGTACTTC
once | TRBD2 | TRBJ2-5 | TRBV5-4 | CASSPGGAALGAETQYF | TGTGCCAGCAGCCCGGGGGGAGCAGCGCTTGGGGCGGAGACCCAGTACTTC
. | TRBD1 | TRBJ2-3 | TRBV28 | CATGQGWDTQYF | TGTGCCACCGGACAGGGATGGGATACGCAGTATTTT
few | TRBD1 | TRBJ1-5 | TRBV19 | CASQPRGSYQPQHF | TGTGCCAGCCAACCCAGGGGGAGTTATCAGCCCCAGCATTTT
. | . | TRBJ1-1 | TRBV6-5 | CASRQHRNTEAFF | TGTGCCAGCAGGCAACATAGGAACACTGAAGCTTTCTTT
. | . | TRBJ1-3 | TRBV28 | CASSSPGNTIYF | TGTGCCAGCAGTTCCCCCGGGAACACCATATATTTT
. | . | TRBJ1-1 | TRBV7-9 | CASSPDTNTEAFF | TGTGCCAGCAGCCCGGACACTAACACTGAAGCTTTCTTT
. | . | TRBJ2-3 | TRBV28 | CASSFSVADTQYF | TGTGCCAGCAGTTTCTCAGTTGCGGATACGCAGTATTTT
. | . | TRBJ1-2 | TRBV11-2 | CASSRRGRNYGYTF | TGTGCCAGCAGTCGTAGGGGACGGAACTATGGCTACACCTTC
. | . | TRBJ2-5 | TRBV5-1 | CASSLAGTLQETQYF | TGCGCCAGCAGCTTGGCTGGGACACTCCAAGAGACCCAGTACTTC
. | . | TRBJ2-3 | TRBV7-9 | CASGLFSTDTQYF | TGTGCCAGCGGCCTCTTTAGCACAGATACGCAGTATTTT
few | . | TRBJ1-2 | TRBV28 | CASSLDFTGTLDYGYTF | TGTGCCAGCAGTTTAGACTTTACCGGAACCCTGGACTATGGCTACACCTTC
. | . | TRBJ1-1 | TRBV5-1 | CASSLDRLNTEAFF | TGCGCCAGCAGCTTGGACAGACTTAACACTGAAGCTTTCTTT
once | TRBD1 | TRBJ2-7 | TRBV5-1 | CASSFRDRGHEQYF | TGCGCCAGCAGCTTCCGGGACAGGGGCCACGAGCAGTACTTC
. | . | TRBJ2-1 | TRBV5-1 | CASSDYNEQFF | TGCGCCAGCTCAGACTACAATGAGCAGTTCTTC
. | . | TRBJ2-3 | TRBV12-5 | CASGLVAFGGRGTDTQYF | TGTGCTAGTGGTTTGGTAGCCTTCGGTGGGCGGGGCACAGATACGCAGTATTTT
. | . | TRBJ2-1 | TRBV28 | CASSKTPSYNEQFF | TGTGCCAGCAGCAAGACTCCATCCTACAATGAGCAGTTCTTC
. | . | TRBJ2-1 | TRBV11-3 | CASSLDNQGQFF | TGTGCCAGCAGCTTAGATAACCAGGGGCAGTTCTTC
. | . | TRBJ2-5 | TRBV12-2 | CASRLAVTLQETQYF | TGTGCAAGTCGCTTAGCGGTAACTCTCCAAGAGACCCAGTACTTC
. | TRBD2 | TRBJ2-4 | TRBV4-2 | CASSPGLAGAYIQYF | TGTGCCAGCAGCCCTGGACTAGCGGGAGCGTACATTCAGTACTTC
few | . | TRBJ2-3 | TRBV5-1 | CASSLESRSTDTQYF | TGCGCCAGCAGCTTGGAGAGCAGAAGCACAGATACGCAGTATTTT
. | TRBD2 | TRBJ2-7 | TRBV9 | CASNVGSGRTEEQYF | TGTGCCAGCAACGTAGGAAGCGGGAGAACGGAGGAGCAGTACTTC
once | . | TRBJ2-6 | TRBV7-2 | CASSLAGANVLTF | TGTGCCAGCAGCTTAGCTGGGGCCAACGTCCTGACTTTC
. | . | TRBJ1-1 | TRBV6-1 | CASRRPLSAEAFF | TGTGCCAGCAGAAGACCACTGTCGGCTGAAGCTTTCTTT
. | . | TRBJ2-1 | TRBV7-2 | CASSLRPRSRDAYNEQFF | TGTGCCAGCAGCTTAAGGCCGAGGAGCCGGGACGCCTACAATGAGCAGTTCTTC
few | . | TRBJ1-1 | TRBV7-3 | CASSQQGNTEAFF | TGTGCCAGCAGCCAACAGGGGAACACTGAAGCTTTCTTT
. | . | TRBJ2-7 | TRBV7-9 | CASSLDPAAYEQYF | TGTGCCAGCAGCTTAGATCCCGCAGCCTACGAGCAGTACTTC
. | TRBD2 | TRBJ2-7 | TRBV10-2 | CASGGGLAGFSYEQYF | TGCGCCAGCGGGGGGGGGCTAGCGGGATTCTCCTACGAGCAGTACTTC
. | . | TRBJ2-1 | TRBV11-2 | CASNQETSVNEQFF | TGTGCCAGCAACCAGGAAACAAGTGTCAATGAGCAGTTCTTC
large | TRBD1 | TRBJ2-1 | TRBV19 | CASSRGTGGVNEQFF | TGTGCCAGTAGTAGGGGGACAGGGGGCGTCAATGAGCAGTTCTTC
. | TRBD2 | TRBJ2-2 | TRBV7-2 | CASTQLGTSGRTGELFF | TGTGCCAGCACCCAACTCGGGACTAGCGGGCGCACCGGGGAGCTGTTTTTT
. | TRBD2 | TRBJ2-2 | TRBV4-2 | CASSQVTSGNTGELFF | TGTGCCAGCAGCCAAGTAACTAGCGGGAACACCGGGGAGCTGTTTTTT
. | . | TRBJ1-1 | TRBV9 | CASSVADRQTEAFF | TGTGCCAGCAGCGTAGCGGACAGACAGACTGAAGCTTTCTTT
. | TRBD1 | TRBJ2-7 | TRBV29-1 | CSARQGVYEQYF | TGCAGCGCCCGACAGGGGGTCTACGAGCAGTACTTC
. | TRBD1 | TRBJ2-3 | TRBV14 | CASSHPGQTTPETDTQYF | TGTGCCAGCAGCCACCCGGGACAGACAACCCCGGAAACAGATACGCAGTATTTT
. | TRBD1 | TRBJ2-5 | TRBV7-8 | CASSPLNRGGETQYF | TGTGCCAGCAGCCCTCTTAACAGGGGTGGAGAGACCCAGTACTTC
. | . | TRBJ2-7 | TRBV5-1 | CASSSRAQEAHEQYF | TGCGCCAGCAGCTCCCGGGCCCAGGAGGCTCACGAGCAGTACTTC